This T cell receptor beta chain emerged from a study of T cells after yellow fever vaccination. The CDR3 sequence is 14 residues long. Germline V gene data show CDR1 as LGHNA and CDR2 as YSLEER. V was pared by 1 base and J by 3 bases, with 9 bases between. One entry per CDR3 protein results from TCRdb running MiXCR on the 5' RACE reads. The profile covers a few hundred thousand distinct CDR3 sequences, with approximately 16% appearing a single time and roughly 17% taken by the ten largest. The sequence derives from a man aged 18-30 years who received the YFV17D yellow fever vaccine. The specimen was PBMCs, collected 5 days after the first yellow fever vaccination. The chain is built from TRBV4-3 and TRBJ1-2; no clear D. The CDR3 loop reads CASSQAARDYGYTF. CDR3 coding DNA: TGCGCCAGCAGCCAAGCGGCCAGAGACTATGGCTACACCTTC.